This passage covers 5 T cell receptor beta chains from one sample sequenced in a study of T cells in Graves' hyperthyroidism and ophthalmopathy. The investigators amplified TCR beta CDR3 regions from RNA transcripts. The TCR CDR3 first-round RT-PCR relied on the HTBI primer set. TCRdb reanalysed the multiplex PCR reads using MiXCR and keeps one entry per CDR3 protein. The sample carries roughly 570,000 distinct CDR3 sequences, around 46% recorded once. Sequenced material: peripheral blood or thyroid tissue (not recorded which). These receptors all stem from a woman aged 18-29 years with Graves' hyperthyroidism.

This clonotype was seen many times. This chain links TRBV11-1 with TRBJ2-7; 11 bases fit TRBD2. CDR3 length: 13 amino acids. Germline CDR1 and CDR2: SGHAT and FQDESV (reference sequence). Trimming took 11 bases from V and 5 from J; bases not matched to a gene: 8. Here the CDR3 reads CASKLAGEHEQYF. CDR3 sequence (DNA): TGTGCCTCCAAACTAGCGGGAGAGCACGAGCAGTACTTC.

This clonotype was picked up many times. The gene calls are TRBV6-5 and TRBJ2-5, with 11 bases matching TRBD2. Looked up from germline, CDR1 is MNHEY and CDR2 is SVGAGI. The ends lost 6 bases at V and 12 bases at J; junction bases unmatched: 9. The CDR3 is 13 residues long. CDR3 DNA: TGTGCCAGCAGCCCCGGGACTAGCGGTGTAGAGTACTTC. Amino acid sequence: CASSPGTSGVEYF.

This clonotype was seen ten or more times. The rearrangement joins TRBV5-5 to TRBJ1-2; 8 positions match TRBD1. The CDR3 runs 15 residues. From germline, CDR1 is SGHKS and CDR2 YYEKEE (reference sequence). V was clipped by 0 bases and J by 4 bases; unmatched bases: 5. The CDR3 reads CASSLAMQGAYGYTF. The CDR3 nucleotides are TGTGCCAGCAGCTTGGCTATGCAGGGGGCCTATGGCTACACCTTC.

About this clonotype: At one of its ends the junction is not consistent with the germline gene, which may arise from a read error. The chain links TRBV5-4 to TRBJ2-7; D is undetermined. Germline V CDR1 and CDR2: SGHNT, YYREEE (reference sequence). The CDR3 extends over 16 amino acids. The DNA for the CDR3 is TGCGCCAGCAGCCAAGATATGCCAGGACCCACCTACGAGCAGTACTTC. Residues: CASSQDMPGPTYEQYF.

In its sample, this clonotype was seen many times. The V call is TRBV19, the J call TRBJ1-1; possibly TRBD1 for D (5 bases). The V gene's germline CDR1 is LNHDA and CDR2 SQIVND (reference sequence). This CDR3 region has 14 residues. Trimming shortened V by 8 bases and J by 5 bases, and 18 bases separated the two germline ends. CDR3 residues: CASGTPGRGTEAFF. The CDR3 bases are TGTGCCAGTGGTACTCCGGGACGGGGTACTGAAGCTTTCTTT.